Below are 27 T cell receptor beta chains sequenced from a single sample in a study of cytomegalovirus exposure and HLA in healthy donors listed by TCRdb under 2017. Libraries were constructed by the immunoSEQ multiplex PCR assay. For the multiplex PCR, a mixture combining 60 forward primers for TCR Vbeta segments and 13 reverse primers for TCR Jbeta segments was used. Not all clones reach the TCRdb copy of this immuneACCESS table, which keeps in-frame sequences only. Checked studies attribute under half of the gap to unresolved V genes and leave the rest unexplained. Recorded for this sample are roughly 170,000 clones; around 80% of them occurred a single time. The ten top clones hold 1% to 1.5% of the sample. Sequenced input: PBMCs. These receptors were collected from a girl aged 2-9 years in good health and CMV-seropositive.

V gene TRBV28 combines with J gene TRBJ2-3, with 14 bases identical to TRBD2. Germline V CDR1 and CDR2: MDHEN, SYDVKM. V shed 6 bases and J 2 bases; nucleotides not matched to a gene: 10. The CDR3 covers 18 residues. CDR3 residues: CASSPQSTSGRVTDTQYF. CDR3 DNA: TGTGCCAGCAGCCCTCAATCGACTAGCGGGAGGGTCACAGATACGCAGTATTTT.

CDR3 in amino acids: CASSLLGGVHEQYF. In nucleotides, the CDR3 is TGTGCCAGCAGTTTACTGGGGGGGGTGCACGAGCAGTACTTC. The V and J genes are TRBV28 and TRBJ2-7; 7 nucleotides agree with TRBD2. The V and J ends lost 2 bases and 5 bases, in that order; junction bases with no gene match: 6. The CDR3 length is 14 residues. Germline values: CDR1 MDHEN, CDR2 SYDVKM. The full variable domain, in which reference TRBV28 and TRBJ2-7 provide the parts outside the CDR3, is DVKVTQSSRYLVKRTGEKVFLECVQDMDHENMFWYRQDPGLGLRLIYFSYDVKMKEKGDIPEGYSVSREKKERFSLILESASTNQTSMYLCASSLLGGVHEQYFGPGTRLTVT.

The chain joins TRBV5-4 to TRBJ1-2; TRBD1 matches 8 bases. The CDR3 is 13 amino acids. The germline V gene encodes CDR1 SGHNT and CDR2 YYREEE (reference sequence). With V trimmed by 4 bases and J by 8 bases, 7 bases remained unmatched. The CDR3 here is CASSKTGVGGYTF. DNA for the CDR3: TGTGCCAGCAGCAAGACAGGGGTTGGCGGCTACACCTTC.

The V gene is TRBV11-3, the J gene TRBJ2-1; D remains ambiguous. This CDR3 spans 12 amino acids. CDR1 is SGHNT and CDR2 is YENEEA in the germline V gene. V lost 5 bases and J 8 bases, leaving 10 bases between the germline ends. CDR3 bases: TGTGCCAGCAGCCTTGTCCAGGATGAGCAGTTCTTC. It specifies CASSLVQDEQFF.

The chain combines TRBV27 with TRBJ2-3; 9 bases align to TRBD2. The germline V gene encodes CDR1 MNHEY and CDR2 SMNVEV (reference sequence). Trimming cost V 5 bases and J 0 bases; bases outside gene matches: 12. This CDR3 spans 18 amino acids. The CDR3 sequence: CASSTGVAGDSSTDTQYF. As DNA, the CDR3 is TGTGCCAGCAGTACCGGTGTAGCGGGGGATTCTAGCACAGATACGCAGTATTTT.

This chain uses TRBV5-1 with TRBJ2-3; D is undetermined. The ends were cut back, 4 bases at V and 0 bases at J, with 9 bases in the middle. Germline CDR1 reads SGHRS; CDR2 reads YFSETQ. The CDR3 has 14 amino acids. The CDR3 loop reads CASSTQTSTDTQYF. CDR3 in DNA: TGCGCCAGCAGCACCCAGACTAGCACAGATACGCAGTATTTT.

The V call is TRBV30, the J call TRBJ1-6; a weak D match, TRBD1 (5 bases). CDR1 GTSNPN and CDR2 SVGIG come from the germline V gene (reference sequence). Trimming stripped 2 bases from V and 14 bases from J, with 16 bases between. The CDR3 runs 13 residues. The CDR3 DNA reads TGTGCCTGGAGTTCAGGGATACTCGCAACCCTCCACTTT. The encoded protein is CAWSSGILATLHF.

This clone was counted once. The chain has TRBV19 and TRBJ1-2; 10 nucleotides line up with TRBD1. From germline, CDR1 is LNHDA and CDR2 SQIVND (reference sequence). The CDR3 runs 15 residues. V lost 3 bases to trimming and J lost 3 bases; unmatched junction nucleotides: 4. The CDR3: CASSIQTGGHYGYTF. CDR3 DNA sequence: TGTGCCAGTAGTATCCAGACAGGGGGCCACTATGGCTACACCTTC.

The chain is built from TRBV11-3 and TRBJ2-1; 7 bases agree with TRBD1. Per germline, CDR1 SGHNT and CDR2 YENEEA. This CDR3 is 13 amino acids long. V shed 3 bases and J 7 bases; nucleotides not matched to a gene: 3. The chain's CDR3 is CASSFYRGNEQFF. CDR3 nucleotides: TGTGCCAGCAGCTTTTACAGGGGAAATGAGCAGTTCTTC. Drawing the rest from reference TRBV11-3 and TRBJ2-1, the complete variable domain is EAGVVQSPRYKIIEKKQPVAFWCNPISGHNTLYWYLQNLGQGPELLIRYENEEAVDDSQLPKDRFSAERLKGVDSTLKIQPAELGDSAVYLCASSFYRGNEQFFGPGTRLTVL.

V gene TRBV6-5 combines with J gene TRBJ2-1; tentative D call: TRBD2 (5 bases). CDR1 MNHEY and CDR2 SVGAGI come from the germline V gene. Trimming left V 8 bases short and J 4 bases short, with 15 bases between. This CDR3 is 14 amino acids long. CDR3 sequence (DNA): TGTGCCAGCGGCGGCGGGTACTCGTACAATGAGCAGTTCTTC. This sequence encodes CASGGGYSYNEQFF.

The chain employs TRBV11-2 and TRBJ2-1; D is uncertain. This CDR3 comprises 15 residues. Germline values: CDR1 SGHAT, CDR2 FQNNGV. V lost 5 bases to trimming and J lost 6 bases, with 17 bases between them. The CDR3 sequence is CASSAGAVSANEQFF. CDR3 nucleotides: TGTGCCAGCAGCGCCGGTGCGGTGTCGGCCAATGAGCAGTTCTTC.

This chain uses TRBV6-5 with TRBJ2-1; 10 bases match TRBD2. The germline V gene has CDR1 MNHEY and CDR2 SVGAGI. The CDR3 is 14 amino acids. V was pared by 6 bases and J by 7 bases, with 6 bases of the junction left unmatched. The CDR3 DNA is TGTGCCAGCAGAATAGCGGGGGGAAGAAATGAGCAGTTCTTC. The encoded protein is CASRIAGGRNEQFF.

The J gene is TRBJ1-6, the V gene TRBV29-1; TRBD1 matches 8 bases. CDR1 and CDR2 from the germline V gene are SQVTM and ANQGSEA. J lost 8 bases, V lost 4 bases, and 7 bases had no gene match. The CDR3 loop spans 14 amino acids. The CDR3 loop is CSVAWGQADSPLHF. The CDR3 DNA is TGCAGCGTTGCCTGGGGACAGGCGGATTCACCCCTCCACTTT.

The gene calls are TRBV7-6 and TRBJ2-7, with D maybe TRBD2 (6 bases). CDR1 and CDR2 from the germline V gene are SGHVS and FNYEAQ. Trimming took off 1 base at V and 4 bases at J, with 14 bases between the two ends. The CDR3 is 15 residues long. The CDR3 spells CASSLEQGGFYEQYF. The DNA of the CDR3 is TGTGCCAGCAGCTTAGAGCAGGGAGGATTTTACGAGCAGTACTTC. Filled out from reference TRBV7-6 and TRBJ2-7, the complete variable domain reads GAGVSQSPRYKVTKRGQDVALRCDPISGHVSLYWYRQALGQGPEFLTYFNYEAQQDKSGLPNDRFSAERPEGSISTLTIQRTEQRDSAMYRCASSLEQGGFYEQYFGPGTRLTVT.

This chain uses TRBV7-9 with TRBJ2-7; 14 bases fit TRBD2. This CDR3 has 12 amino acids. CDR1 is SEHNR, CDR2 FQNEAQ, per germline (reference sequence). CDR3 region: CASPKGLAGEAV. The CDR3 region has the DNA TGTGCCAGCCCCAAGGGACTAGCGGGAGAAGCGGTC.

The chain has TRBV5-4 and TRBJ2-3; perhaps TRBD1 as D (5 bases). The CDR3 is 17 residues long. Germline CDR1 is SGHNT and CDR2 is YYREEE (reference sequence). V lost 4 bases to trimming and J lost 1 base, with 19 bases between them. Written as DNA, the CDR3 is TGTGCCAGCAGCAAGCCCCCACTTGACAGTCGCACAGATACGCAGTATTTT. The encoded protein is CASSKPPLDSRTDTQYF.

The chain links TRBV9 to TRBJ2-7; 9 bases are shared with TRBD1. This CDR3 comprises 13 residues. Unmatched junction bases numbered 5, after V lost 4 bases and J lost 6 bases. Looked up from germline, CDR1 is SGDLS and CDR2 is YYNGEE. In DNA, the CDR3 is TGTGCCAGCAGCCGGACAGGGGTCGGCGAGCAGTACTTC. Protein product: CASSRTGVGEQYF.

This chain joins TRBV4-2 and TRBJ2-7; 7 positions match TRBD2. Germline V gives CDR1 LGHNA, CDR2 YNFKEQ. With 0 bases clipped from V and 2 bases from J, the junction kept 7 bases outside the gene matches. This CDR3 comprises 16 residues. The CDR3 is CASSQEEGTKTYEQYF. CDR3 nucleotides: TGTGCCAGCAGCCAAGAAGAGGGGACTAAAACCTACGAGCAGTACTTC.

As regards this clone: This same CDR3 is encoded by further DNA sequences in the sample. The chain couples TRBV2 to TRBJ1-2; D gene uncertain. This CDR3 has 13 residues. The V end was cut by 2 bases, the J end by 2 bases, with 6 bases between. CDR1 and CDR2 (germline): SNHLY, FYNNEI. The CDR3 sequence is CASSESSNYGYTF. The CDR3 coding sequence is TGTGCCAGCAGTGAAAGCTCAAACTATGGCTACACCTTC.

The DNA for the CDR3 is TGTGCCAGCAGTCCTATTACTAGCTTCGAGCAGTTCTTC. It codes for CASSPITSFEQFF. V and J are TRBV28 and TRBJ2-1; weak D call: TRBD2 (6 bases). The V end lost 5 bases, the J end lost 10 bases, and 15 bases lay between the germline ends. In germline, CDR1 is MDHEN, CDR2 SYDVKM. The CDR3 contains 13 residues.

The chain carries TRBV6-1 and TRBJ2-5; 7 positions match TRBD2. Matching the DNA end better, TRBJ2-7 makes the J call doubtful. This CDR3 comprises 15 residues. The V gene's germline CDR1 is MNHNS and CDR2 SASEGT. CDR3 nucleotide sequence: TGTGCCAGCAGTGAATTATCCGGACTAGCCTACGAGCAGTACTTC. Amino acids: CASSELSGLAYEQYF.

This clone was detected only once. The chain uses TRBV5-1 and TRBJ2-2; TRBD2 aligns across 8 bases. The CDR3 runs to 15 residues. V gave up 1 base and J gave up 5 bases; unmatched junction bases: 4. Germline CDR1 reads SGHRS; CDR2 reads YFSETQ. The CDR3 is CASSLRAGETGELFF. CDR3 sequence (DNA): TGCGCCAGCAGCTTGCGAGCGGGGGAAACCGGGGAGCTGTTTTTT.

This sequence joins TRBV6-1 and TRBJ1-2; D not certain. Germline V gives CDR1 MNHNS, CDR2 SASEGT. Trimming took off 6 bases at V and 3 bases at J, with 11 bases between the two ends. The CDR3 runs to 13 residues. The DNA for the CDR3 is TGTGCCAGCAGGCCAGGACTAGACTATGGCTACACCTTC. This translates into CASRPGLDYGYTF.

Here the CDR3 reads CASSPPLLEGYYEQYF. The CDR3 DNA reads as TGTGCCAGCTCACCACCGTTACTAGAAGGATACTACGAGCAGTACTTC. V gene TRBV18 combines with J gene TRBJ2-7; tentatively, D is TRBD2 (5 bases). CDR3 length: 16 amino acids. Trimming cost V 0 bases and J 3 bases, with 15 bases left between them. Germline values: CDR1 KGHSH, CDR2 LQKENI.

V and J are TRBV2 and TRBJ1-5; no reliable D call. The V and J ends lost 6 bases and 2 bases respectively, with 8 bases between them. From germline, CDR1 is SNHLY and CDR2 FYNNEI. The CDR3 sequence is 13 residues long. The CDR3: CASRSEGNQPQHF. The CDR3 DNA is TGTGCCAGCAGATCCGAGGGCAATCAGCCCCAGCATTTT. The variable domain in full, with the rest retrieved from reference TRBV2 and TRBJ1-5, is EPEVTQTPSHQVTQMGQEVILRCVPISNHLYFYWYRQILGQKVEFLVSFYNNEISEKSEIFDDQFSVERPDGSNFTLKIRSTKLEDSAMYFCASRSEGNQPQHFGDGTRLSIL.

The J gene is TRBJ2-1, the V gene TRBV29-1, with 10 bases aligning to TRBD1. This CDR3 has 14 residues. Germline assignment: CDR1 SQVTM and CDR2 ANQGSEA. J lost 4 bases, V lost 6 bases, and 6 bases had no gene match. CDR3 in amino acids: CSVDRDRGYNEQFF. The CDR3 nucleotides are TGCAGCGTCGACCGGGACAGGGGATACAATGAGCAGTTCTTC.

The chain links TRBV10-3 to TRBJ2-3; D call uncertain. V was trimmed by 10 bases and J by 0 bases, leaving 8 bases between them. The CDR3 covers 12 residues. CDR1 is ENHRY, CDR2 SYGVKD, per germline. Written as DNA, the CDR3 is TGTGCCACCCTCGGTAGCACAGATACGCAGTATTTT. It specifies CATLGSTDTQYF.